The clone carrying this T cell receptor beta chain was seen a handful of times. Its matching antigen is unknown. The sample originates from a study of T cells after yellow fever vaccination. As for the study in general: SMART-Seq v4 Ultra Low Input prepared the low-cell-number fractions. Notes on the study in general: Abundant bulk-population clonotypes could contaminate the FACS-sorted repertoires.

TCRdb reprocessed the 5' RACE reads via MiXCR and lists one record per CDR3 protein. The sample shows about 220,000 distinct CDR3 sequences, approximately 3.3% of them seen only once. The germline CDR1 and CDR2 sequences are SEHNR and FQNEAQ (reference sequence). Trimming left V 2 bases short and J 4 bases short, with 8 bases between. There are 14 residues in the CDR3. This clonotype originated in a man between 18 and 35 years old who received the YFV17D yellow fever vaccine. This chain connects TRBV7-9 to TRBJ1-4, with D unresolved. The sequencing here drew on CD4+ T cells sorted from PBMCs, taken 10 days after the yellow fever booster vaccination. Here the CDR3 DNA reads TGTGCCAGCAGCTTAAGTGTTAATAATGAAAAACTGTTTTTT. This codes for CASSLSVNNEKLFF.